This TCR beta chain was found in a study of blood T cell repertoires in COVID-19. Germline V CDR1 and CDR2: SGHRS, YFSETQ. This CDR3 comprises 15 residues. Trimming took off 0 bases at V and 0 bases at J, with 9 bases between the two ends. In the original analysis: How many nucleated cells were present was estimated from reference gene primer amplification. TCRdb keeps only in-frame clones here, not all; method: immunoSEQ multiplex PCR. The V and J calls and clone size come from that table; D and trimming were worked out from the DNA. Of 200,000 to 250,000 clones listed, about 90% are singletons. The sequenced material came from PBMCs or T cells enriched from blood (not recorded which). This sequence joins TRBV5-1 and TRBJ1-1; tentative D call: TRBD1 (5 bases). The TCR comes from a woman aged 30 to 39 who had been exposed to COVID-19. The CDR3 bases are TGCGCCAGCAGCTTGGATCCAGGGATGAACACTGAAGCTTTCTTT. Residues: CASSLDPGMNTEAFF.